Below, one T cell receptor (beta chain) is given with its context. Its antigen is unidentified. The sample is drawn from a study of T cell responses to AZD1222 COVID-19 vaccine. Findings of the study overall: Mostly white British, mostly female donors; authors suggested clonal diversity may be underestimated.

Germline values: CDR1 SGHVS, CDR2 FQNEAQ. V lost 1 base to trimming and J lost 7 bases; unmatched junction nucleotides: 7. The CDR3 loop spans 15 amino acids. Method: immunoSEQ multiplex PCR; TCRdb's copy keeps in-frame clones and lacks some. Among some 140,000 clones listed, more than 90% were seen once. The chain links TRBV7-8 to TRBJ1-5; TRBD1 aligns across 7 bases. The sample here was peripheral blood, taken on day 0 of AZD1222 vaccination. This receptor was identified in an adult in good health. In DNA, the CDR3 is TGTGCCAGCAGCTTAGTTGTGGGACAGACCCAGCCCCAGCATTTT. Its translation is CASSLVVGQTQPQHF. Complete variable domain (other parts from reference TRBV7-8 and TRBJ1-5): GAGVSQSPRYKVAKRGQDVALRCDPISGHVSLFWYQQALGQGPEFLTYFQNEAQLDKSGLPSDRFFAERPEGSVSTLKIQRTQQEDSAVYLCASSLVVGQTQPQHFGDGTRLSIL.